The 13 T cell receptor beta chains in this list originate from one sample, sequenced in a study of T-cell memory formation after mild COVID-19. TCRdb recomputed calls from the 5' RACE reads with MiXCR, one row per CDR3 protein. The data contain about 350,000 distinct CDR3 sequences, 13% to 15% of them singletons. Sequenced: PBMCs or a T cell subset sorted from them (not recorded which). The receptors were sampled from a man in his late teens or twenties who had mild COVID-19 (a few samples of this study predate the infection). Cell type and time point are not known.

In this sample, this clonotype turned up a few times. J is TRBJ1-6 and V is TRBV12-3 or TRBV12-4, with 8 bases that match TRBD1. This CDR3 has 15 amino acids. V shed 2 bases, J shed 8 bases, and the junction held 5 bases outside the gene matches. Here the CDR3 DNA reads TGTGCCAGCAGTTTAACGGGACAGGTAGATTCACCCCTCCACTTT. Translating it yields CASSLTGQVDSPLHF.

This chain joins TRBV2 and TRBJ2-2; the D is unclear. Trimming pared 1 base from V and 4 bases from J, leaving 10 bases between. Germline V gene sequence: CDR1 SNHLY, CDR2 FYNNEI. There are 15 residues in the CDR3. The CDR3 sequence is CASSEVRVSTGELFF. The DNA of the CDR3 is TGTGCCAGCAGTGAAGTCCGGGTTTCCACCGGGGAGCTGTTTTTT. Using reference TRBV2 and TRBJ2-2 for the parts outside the CDR3, the full variable domain is EPEVTQTPSHQVTQMGQEVILRCVPISNHLYFYWYRQILGQKVEFLVSFYNNEISEKSEIFDDQFSVERPDGSNFTLKIRSTKLEDSAMYFCASSEVRVSTGELFFGEGSRLTVL.

The chain couples TRBV6-2 or TRBV6-3 to TRBJ2-7; no clear D. This CDR3 region has 13 residues. The V gene lost 7 bases and the J gene lost 2 bases, with 12 bases spanning the gap. Germline V gene lookup returns CDR1 MNHEY and CDR2 SVGEGT. This CDR3 is CASNKNPTYEQYV. The CDR3 DNA sequence: TGTGCCAGCAACAAAAACCCTACCTACGAGCAGTACGTC.

This clonotype has a count of ten or more. The gene calls are TRBV5-4 and TRBJ2-1; possible D gene TRBD2, 5 bases. The CDR3 spans 14 residues. Germline CDR1 and CDR2: SGHNT and YYREEE (reference sequence). V gave up 1 base and J gave up 8 bases, with 13 bases separating them. The DNA for the CDR3 is TGTGCCAGCAGCTTGTCCGAGGGCTTGTATGAGCAGTTCTTC. Amino acids: CASSLSEGLYEQFF.

V gene TRBV12-3 or TRBV12-4 combines with J gene TRBJ2-3; 10 bases match TRBD2. J lost 8 bases, V lost 6 bases, and 17 bases had no gene match. The CDR3 sequence is 17 residues long. This CDR3 reads CASSQGTLGLAAGTQYF. CDR3 coding DNA: TGTGCCAGCAGCCAAGGAACACTAGGACTAGCGGCCGGTACGCAGTATTTT.

This clonotype was recorded a few times. This chain joins TRBV20-1 and TRBJ2-3; no reliable D call. The CDR3 consists of 13 residues. Per germline, CDR1 DFQATT and CDR2 SNEGSKA (reference sequence). Trimming pared 3 bases from V and 6 bases from J, leaving 13 bases between. As DNA, the CDR3 is TGCAGTGCTAGCCATCACGTGGGGGATACGCAGTATTTT. Translation: CSASHHVGDTQYF.

This clonotype turned up a few times. V gene TRBV6-2 or TRBV6-3 combines with J gene TRBJ2-5; possibly TRBD1 or TRBD2 for D (5 bases each). Between the trimmed V and J ends, which lost 6 bases and 4 bases, there was a span of 18 bases. Germline V lookup: CDR1 MNHEY, CDR2 SVGEGT. The CDR3 sequence is 15 residues long. Here the CDR3 DNA reads TGTGCCAGCAGGCCGACCGGGACCTGGGGAGAGACCCAGTACTTC. Translating it yields CASRPTGTWGETQYF.

The rearrangement uses TRBV4-1 and TRBJ2-5, with 8 bases matching TRBD2. The J segment lost 2 bases and the V segment lost 4 bases, leaving 6 bases of the junction unmatched. Germline V gene sequence: CDR1 MGHRA, CDR2 YSYEKL. This CDR3 is built from 15 residues. CDR3 sequence reads: CASSRSGGGQETQYF. CDR3 nucleotide sequence: TGCGCCAGCAGCCGCAGCGGCGGGGGGCAAGAGACCCAGTACTTC.

Only a few counts were recorded for this clonotype. The rearrangement joins TRBV7-2 to TRBJ1-2, with a weak D call TRBD1 (6 bases). Trimming removed 7 bases from V and 1 base from J, with 19 bases in between. From germline, CDR1 is SGHTA and CDR2 FQGNSA. The CDR3 totals 16 residues. This CDR3 reads CASTLGGQLFNYGYTF. For the CDR3, the DNA is TGTGCCAGCACCCTCGGGGGCCAACTCTTTAACTATGGCTACACCTTC.

This chain links TRBV4-1 with TRBJ2-3; 9 bases line up with TRBD2. Germline V gives CDR1 MGHRA, CDR2 YSYEKL. V dropped 3 bases and J dropped 9; count of bases not matched to a gene: 4. The CDR3 is made up of 13 amino acids. CDR3 nucleotides: TGCGCCAGCAGCCAGCGGGGGGGGAACACGCAGTATTTT. Translating gives CASSQRGGNTQYF.

The chain combines TRBV6-5 with TRBJ2-7; possible D gene TRBD2, 7 bases. The CDR3 spans 16 residues. Trimming left V 6 bases short and J 0 bases short, with 18 bases between. In germline, CDR1 is MNHEY, CDR2 SVGAGI. The DNA for the CDR3 is TGTGCCAGCAGCCGGCGCGCGGGGGCGATCTCCTACGAGCAGTACTTC. The encoded protein is CASSRRAGAISYEQYF.

The chain is built from TRBV5-1 and TRBJ2-7; D tentatively reads TRBD1 or TRBD2 (5 bases each). This CDR3 is 14 amino acids long. Germline V gene lookup returns CDR1 SGHRS and CDR2 YFSETQ. V shed 6 bases and J shed 0 bases, with 13 bases lying between them. The CDR3 coding sequence is TGCGCCAGCACCAGGGACGCGTGCTCCTACGAGCAGTACGTC. Amino acid sequence: CASTRDACSYEQYV.

This chain joins TRBV6-2 or TRBV6-3 and TRBJ1-3, with D uncertain. Germline CDR1 is MNHEY and CDR2 is SVGEGT. The germline V and J ends were trimmed by 5 bases and 4 bases, with 12 bases remaining between them. The CDR3 totals 14 residues. The CDR3 is CASSRSDVGNTIYF. CDR3 sequence (DNA): TGTGCCAGCAGTCGTTCGGACGTCGGAAACACCATATATTTT.